This T cell receptor beta chain emerged from a study of blood T cell repertoires in COVID-19. Study overall: Researchers got acute and convalescent COVID-19 samples from the United States, Italy and Spain. In each case, the material was cDNA or gDNA derived from T cells, B-cell-depleted T cells, or PBMCs.

Authors' data handling: Estimation of nucleated cell counts relied on the amplification of reference gene primers. Clones were read by immunoSEQ multiplex PCR, and TCRdb kept only the in-frame ones, dropping some. V, J and clone size are taken as reported in that table, and D and trimming were inferred from the DNA itself. The sample has about 170,000 clones, about four fifths seen once. This clone was seen a single time. The sample was peripheral blood. The sequence derives from a woman older than 75 with acute or convalescent COVID-19.

CDR3 amino acids: CASSPRTSQETQYF. The CDR3 DNA sequence: TGTGCCAGCAGCCCTCGGACTTCCCAAGAGACCCAGTACTTC. The V call is TRBV11-2, the J call TRBJ2-5, with D possibly being TRBD2 (5 bases). Trimming took off 5 bases at V and 1 base at J, with 11 bases between the two ends. This CDR3 has 14 residues. Germline V CDR1 and CDR2: SGHAT, FQNNGV.